The present entry profiles one T cell receptor (beta chain) with its context. The antigen is undetermined. The data are from a study of cytomegalovirus exposure and HLA in healthy donors. Study-wide background: It was reported in a later analysis that the same platform had been used for the 110 or so validation repertoires as for the 666 first-cohort repertoires.

In germline, CDR1 is SGHRS, CDR2 YFSETQ. CDR3 length: 15 residues. The junction had 7 bases not matched to a gene; V was cut back by 5 bases and J by 4 bases. Study observations and caveats: Cytomegalovirus status was reportedly diagnosed by the classifier with high specificity and sensitivity. Whilst most TCR sequences proved rare, a subset of public TCRs occurred across many donors.

Clones were read by immunoSEQ multiplex PCR, and TCRdb kept only the in-frame ones, dropping some. The profile covers some 180,000 clones, with around 80% appearing a single time and 1.2% taken by the ten largest. This chain links TRBV5-1 with TRBJ1-4, with 8 bases matching TRBD1. The source material was PBMCs. The TCR sequence derives from a woman aged 30 to 39 in good health and CMV-seronegative. The CDR3 loop reads CASRAGQGNNEKLFF. In nucleotides, the CDR3 is TGCGCCAGCAGAGCAGGACAGGGTAATAATGAAAAACTGTTTTTT. Using reference TRBV5-1 and TRBJ1-4 for the parts outside the CDR3, the full variable domain is KAGVTQTPRYLIKTRGQQVTLSCSPISGHRSVSWYQQTPGQGLQFLFEYFSETQRNKGNFPGRFSGRQFSNSRSEMNVSTLELGDSALYLCASRAGQGNNEKLFFGSGTQLSVL.